This T cell receptor (beta chain) derives from a study of PD-1 blockade in classical Hodgkin lymphoma. General study findings and limits: Among the patients, those starting nivolumab under 1 year after ASCT were excluded. A significant rise in TCR diversity by C4D1 was seen for CD4+ but not CD8+ cells. Newly diagnosed patients and complete responders had comparable diversity at baseline.

Worth noting for this clone: Its antigen is currently unknown.

Libraries were prepared by immunoSEQ multiplex PCR; TCRdb keeps only in-frame clonotypes and omits some of them. The sample comprises 29,000 or so clones, under 75% of which are singletons, and 12% to 15% rests with the top ten. The germline gives CDR1 KGHSH, CDR2 LQKENI. The CDR3 consists of 16 residues. With 4 bases removed from V and 0 bases from J, the gap between germline ends came to 16 bases. Each and every patient relapsed after autologous stem cell transplantation, and patients got differing brentuximab vedotin exposure. Best responses included complete response and partial response; otherwise, the best response was progressive disease.

Sequences were derived from peripheral blood mononuclear cells (PBMCs), sampled before the second cycle of nivolumab. The clonotype originates from a human donor with classical Hodgkin lymphoma. The rearrangement uses TRBV18 and TRBJ2-7; D is undetermined. CDR3 nucleotides: TGTGCCAGCTCACGACCATTCAAGCCGGGCTCCTACGAGCAGTACTTC. It translates to CASSRPFKPGSYEQYF.